The present T cell receptor (beta chain) was sequenced within a study of blood T cell repertoires in COVID-19. For the study at large: PBMCs, B-cell-depleted T cells, or T cells provided the cDNA or gDNA that made up the material.

Per the original data handling: Reference gene primer amplification gave nucleated cell count estimates. Produced via immunoSEQ multiplex PCR; TCRdb's table is partial and in-frame only. The D gene and trimming were derived from the DNA, and the V and J assignments and clone size from that table. The sample has around 65,000 clones; roughly 80% are singletons. V lost 2 bases and J lost 6; bases outside the gene matches: 8. The CDR3 sequence is 15 residues long. The origin of this receptor is a human donor in a cohort sampled during active COVID-19. The source material was peripheral blood. J is TRBJ1-1 and V is TRBV23-1; 8 bases are a match to TRBD1. TRBV23-1 is filed as an ORF, its function uncertain. CDR3 nucleotides: TGCGCCAGCAGTCAAATGCTGGACAGGGCGGCTGAAGCTTTCTTT. This codes for CASSQMLDRAAEAFF.